The T cell receptor (beta chain) under discussion was sequenced for a study of shared clonotypes between healthy human individuals. This clone was picked up one time. The run depth of the assay was deep. Produced via immunoSEQ multiplex PCR; TCRdb's table is partial and in-frame only. The sample has more than 400,000 clones, 81% seen once. V was pared by 1 base and J by 8 bases, with 15 bases between. The CDR3 contains 14 residues. The germline V gene encodes CDR1 SQVTM and CDR2 ANQGSEA. V is TRBV29-1 and J is TRBJ2-1; D is possibly TRBD1 (6 bases). The sequenced material came from PBMCs. The TCR was taken from a woman aged 40 to 50 in good health. Some clones in this sample may be carry-over from other donors' samples. The CDR3 DNA follows: TGCAGCGTTGAAGTGGGGGCAGGGGCCGATGAGCAGTTCTTC. Amino acid sequence: CSVEVGAGADEQFF.